Shown below are 27 T cell receptor beta chains from a single sample sequenced in a study of T cells in narcolepsy. TCRdb's table, derived via immunoSEQ multiplex PCR, lists solely in-frame clones and lacks some. The table records approximately 25,000 clones, about nine tenths of them present only once. Sequenced sample: CD45RA- memory CD4+ T cells from PBMCs. These receptors were taken from a human donor with narcolepsy.

This chain uses TRBV5-1 with TRBJ1-3; D is undetermined. Germline V gene data show CDR1 as SGHRS and CDR2 as YFSETQ. V dropped 0 bases and J dropped 3 bases, with 4 bases sitting between them. The CDR3 sequence is 13 residues long. CDR3 sequence (DNA): TGCGCCAGCAGCTTGGAGGGTGGAAACACCATATATTTT. Its translation: CASSLEGGNTIYF. Complete variable domain (other parts from reference TRBV5-1 and TRBJ1-3): KAGVTQTPRYLIKTRGQQVTLSCSPISGHRSVSWYQQTPGQGLQFLFEYFSETQRNKGNFPGRFSGRQFSNSRSEMNVSTLELGDSALYLCASSLEGGNTIYFGEGSWLTVV.

The J gene is TRBJ1-2, the V gene TRBV28; no clear D. The germline V gene encodes CDR1 MDHEN and CDR2 SYDVKM. CDR3 length: 12 residues. The V gene lost 5 bases and the J gene lost 7 bases, with 11 bases spanning the gap. The CDR3 reads CASSPQVTGYTF. The CDR3 DNA reads TGTGCCAGCAGTCCGCAGGTGACTGGCTACACCTTC.

This clone was recorded once. The chain has TRBV7-8 and TRBJ2-3; D gene ambiguous. The CDR3 consists of 12 residues. Trimming removed 1 base at V and 5 bases at J, with 4 bases between. The germline CDR1 and CDR2 sequences are SGHVS and FQNEAQ. The CDR3 sequence is CASSLVIDTQYF. The CDR3, as DNA: TGTGCCAGCAGCTTAGTGATAGATACGCAGTATTTT.

The V gene is TRBV28, the J gene TRBJ1-2; the match to TRBD1 covers 9 bases. Germline V gene data show CDR1 as MDHEN and CDR2 as SYDVKM. V shed 2 bases and J 7 bases; nucleotides not matched to a gene: 5. The CDR3 length is 14 residues. CDR3 nucleotide sequence: TGTGCCAGCAGTTTAACAGGGGGCGGCGGTGGCTACACCTTC. It yields the protein CASSLTGGGGGYTF.

The CDR3 sequence is CASSNGGGTDTQYF. CDR3 DNA sequence: TGCGCCAGCAGCAACGGCGGGGGCACAGATACGCAGTATTTT. The chain couples TRBV5-1 to TRBJ2-3; tentatively, D is TRBD2 (6 bases). The length of the CDR3 is 14 residues. Per the germline V gene, CDR1 is SGHRS and CDR2 is YFSETQ. Trimming took off 4 bases at V and 1 base at J, with 10 bases between the two ends.

The chain is built from TRBV14 and TRBJ2-5, with no clear D. Germline CDR1 reads SGHDN; CDR2 reads FVKESK. CDR3 length: 13 residues. Between the trimmed V and J ends, which lost 1 base and 5 bases, there was a span of 8 bases. The CDR3 DNA follows: TGTGCCAGCAGCCAAGGGCAGATTGAGACCCAGTACTTC. Translation gives CASSQGQIETQYF. Drawing the rest from reference TRBV14 and TRBJ2-5, the complete variable domain is EAGVTQFPSHSVIEKGQTVTLRCDPISGHDNLYWYRRVMGKEIKFLLHFVKESKQDESGMPNNRFLAERTGGTYSTLKVQPAELEDSGVYFCASSQGQIETQYFGPGTRLLVL.

This chain uses TRBV2 with TRBJ1-4; 7 bases map to TRBD1. In germline, CDR1 is SNHLY, CDR2 FYNNEI. Unmatched junction bases numbered 5, after V lost 7 bases and J lost 3 bases. The CDR3 totals 14 residues. The CDR3, as DNA: TGTGCCAGCATCCAGGGGGTGGCTAATGAAAAACTGTTTTTT. Encoded protein: CASIQGVANEKLFF. Supplemented by reference TRBV2 and TRBJ1-4, the full variable domain reads EPEVTQTPSHQVTQMGQEVILRCVPISNHLYFYWYRQILGQKVEFLVSFYNNEISEKSEIFDDQFSVERPDGSNFTLKIRSTKLEDSAMYFCASIQGVANEKLFFGSGTQLSVL.

The V call is TRBV6-1, the J call TRBJ2-1, with a weak D call TRBD2 (6 bases). This CDR3 is built from 14 residues. Trimming removed 3 bases at V and 6 bases at J, with 12 bases between. The germline CDR1 and CDR2 sequences are MNHNS and SASEGT. The DNA of the CDR3 is TGTGCCAGCAGTGAGGGAGGAGGGGTCAATGAGCAGTTCTTC. Its protein product is CASSEGGGVNEQFF.

The chain combines TRBV7-2 with TRBJ1-5, with D unclear. The CDR3 has 13 residues. V was trimmed by 5 bases and J by 7 bases, leaving 12 bases between them. Germline-derived CDR1 and CDR2 are SGHTA and FQGNSA. This chain's CDR3 is CASSPTLGQPQHF. As DNA, the CDR3 is TGTGCCAGCAGCCCCACCCTGGGGCAGCCCCAGCATTTT.

V and J are TRBV7-9 and TRBJ1-4, with D maybe TRBD1 (6 bases). The CDR3 runs 18 residues. V dropped 4 bases and J dropped 1 base, with 19 bases sitting between them. Germline assignment: CDR1 SEHNR and CDR2 FQNEAQ (reference sequence). The CDR3 is CASSSGMGGAGTNEKLFF. The CDR3 DNA reads as TGTGCCAGCAGCTCAGGGATGGGGGGCGCTGGAACTAATGAAAAACTGTTTTTT. Using reference TRBV7-9 and TRBJ1-4 for the parts outside the CDR3, the full variable domain is DTGVSQNPRHKITKRGQNVTFRCDPISEHNRLYWYRQTLGQGPEFLTYFQNEAQLEKSRLLSDRFSAERPKGSFSTLEIQRTEQGDSAMYLCASSSGMGGAGTNEKLFFGSGTQLSVL.

In DNA form, the CDR3 reads TGTGCCAGCAGCAAAGGGACAGACAATGAGCAGTTCTTC. Translation: CASSKGTDNEQFF. This chain joins TRBV7-8 and TRBJ2-1; 7 nucleotides agree with TRBD1. This CDR3 has 13 amino acids. V was clipped by 5 bases and J by 5 bases; unmatched bases: 3. Germline V lookup: CDR1 SGHVS, CDR2 FQNEAQ.

The V and J genes are TRBV11-3 and TRBJ2-2; no firm D call. Looked up from germline, CDR1 is SGHNT and CDR2 is YENEEA. The CDR3 totals 13 residues. V was clipped by 0 bases and J by 6 bases, with 5 bases between them. CDR3: CASSLDLSGELFF. The CDR3 nucleotides read TGTGCCAGCAGCTTAGATTTGTCCGGGGAGCTGTTTTTT.

This clone was found a few times. CDR3 nucleotides: TGTGCCAGCAGCCTGACAACTGGAAACACCATATATTTT. Its translation: CASSLTTGNTIYF. The rearrangement joins TRBV7-9 to TRBJ1-3; D gene ambiguous. V lost 5 bases, J lost 2 bases, and 7 bases lay in between. The germline CDR1 and CDR2 sequences are SEHNR and FQNEAQ (reference sequence). The CDR3 spans 13 residues.

CDR3 DNA sequence: TGTGCCAGCAGTTACGAGAGCCCAGGGTCACCCCTCCACTTT. Translating it yields CASSYESPGSPLHF. V usage is TRBV27 and J usage is TRBJ1-6; D perhaps matches TRBD1 (5 bases). CDR3 length equals 14 residues. Germline loops: CDR1 MNHEY, CDR2 SMNVEV (reference sequence). V was shortened by 4 bases and J by 10 bases, with 14 bases between the two germline ends.

The chain carries TRBV2 and TRBJ2-1, with D uncertain. V gave up 7 bases and J gave up 0 bases, with 10 bases separating them. Germline CDR1 is SNHLY and CDR2 is FYNNEI. The CDR3 contains 14 residues. CDR3 loop: CASIVQDSYNEQFF. In nucleotides, the CDR3 is TGTGCCAGCATCGTGCAGGACTCCTACAATGAGCAGTTCTTC.

The genes are TRBV27 and TRBJ1-2; D might be TRBD1 (6 bases). This CDR3 has 14 residues. V lost 3 bases and J lost 2, with 10 bases in between. Germline V gives CDR1 MNHEY, CDR2 SMNVEV (reference sequence). CDR3 nucleotide sequence: TGTGCCAGCAGTTTCGGGGGGCAGAACTATGGCTACACCTTC. This translates into CASSFGGQNYGYTF.

In DNA form, the CDR3 reads TGTGCCAGCAGCTTAGGAAAGGGGCGGCCCCAGCATTTT. It translates to CASSLGKGRPQHF. The chain is built from TRBV11-2 and TRBJ1-5; TRBD1 is a possible D gene (5 bases). CDR1 and CDR2 from the germline V gene are SGHAT and FQNNGV. Trimming took off 1 base at V and 9 bases at J, with 10 bases between the two ends. The CDR3 length is 13 residues.

J is TRBJ1-3 and V is TRBV25-1; no firm D call. The CDR3 covers 16 residues. The germline gives CDR1 MGHDK, CDR2 SYGVNS. V gave up 3 bases and J gave up 4 bases, with 16 bases separating them. The CDR3 bases are TGTGCCAGCAGTGAGGGAGCTGCCAGTTGGGGAAACACCATATATTTT. It codes for CASSEGAASWGNTIYF.

This clone was detected only once. The chain joins TRBV10-3 to TRBJ1-1, with unresolved D. The CDR3 runs to 14 residues. The V gene lost 0 bases and the J gene lost 6 bases, with 11 bases spanning the gap. Germline CDR1 and CDR2: ENHRY and SYGVKD. The chain's CDR3 is CAISESGGGAEAFF. CDR3 DNA sequence: TGTGCCATCAGTGAGTCGGGCGGTGGGGCTGAAGCTTTCTTT.

The rearrangement uses TRBV19 and TRBJ1-5; maybe TRBD1 (5 bases). V was trimmed by 1 base and J by 0 bases, leaving 10 bases between them. The germline gives CDR1 LNHDA, CDR2 SQIVND (reference sequence). This CDR3 comprises 16 residues. CDR3 sequence reads: CASSIGGLPSNQPQHF. CDR3 sequence (DNA): TGTGCCAGTAGTATAGGGGGACTCCCTAGCAATCAGCCCCAGCATTTT.

The rearrangement uses TRBV2 and TRBJ1-3; TRBD1 matches 10 bases. CDR3 length: 16 residues. V shed 7 bases, J shed 0 bases, and the junction held 6 bases outside the gene matches. The germline CDR1 and CDR2 sequences are SNHLY and FYNNEI. The CDR3 protein is CASTRQGASSGNTIYF. The CDR3 DNA reads as TGTGCCAGCACCAGACAGGGGGCAAGCTCTGGAAACACCATATATTTT. Supplemented by reference TRBV2 and TRBJ1-3, the full variable domain reads EPEVTQTPSHQVTQMGQEVILRCVPISNHLYFYWYRQILGQKVEFLVSFYNNEISEKSEIFDDQFSVERPDGSNFTLKIRSTKLEDSAMYFCASTRQGASSGNTIYFGEGSWLTVV.

V is TRBV6-5 and J is TRBJ1-2, with D hard to call. Germline V CDR1 and CDR2: MNHEY, SVGAGI. V was cut by 6 bases and J by 1 base, with 9 bases left in between. This CDR3 has 13 residues. As DNA, the CDR3 is TGTGCCAGCAGCCTGGACGGTAACTATGGCTACACCTTC. Protein sequence: CASSLDGNYGYTF.

The chain has TRBV18 and TRBJ2-2; 8 bases map to TRBD1. The CDR3 extends over 16 amino acids. Germline V gene sequence: CDR1 KGHSH, CDR2 LQKENI. V was pared by 3 bases and J by 0 bases, with 3 bases of the junction left unmatched. The CDR3 is CASSPLGQANTGELFF. The CDR3 DNA is TGTGCCAGCTCACCCCTGGGACAGGCGAACACCGGGGAGCTGTTTTTT.

In its sample, this clone was seen a few times. The chain carries TRBV19 and TRBJ1-4, with a possible D match to TRBD1 (5 bases). Germline V CDR1 and CDR2: LNHDA, SQIVND (reference sequence). Trimming left V 1 base short and J 2 bases short, with 17 bases between. The CDR3 is made up of 18 amino acids. CDR3 in amino acids: CASSIGPIGEGTNEKLFF. CDR3 DNA sequence: TGTGCCAGTAGTATAGGCCCTATCGGAGAGGGGACTAATGAAAAACTGTTTTTT.

The chain is built from TRBV4-2 and TRBJ2-3; D is ambiguous. The germline V gene has CDR1 LGHNA and CDR2 YNFKEQ. With 0 bases removed from V and 2 bases from J, the gap between germline ends came to 6 bases. The CDR3 covers 14 residues. The CDR3 sequence is CASSQDLNTDTQYF. Written as DNA, the CDR3 is TGTGCCAGCAGCCAAGACCTTAACACAGATACGCAGTATTTT.

The chain uses TRBV18 and TRBJ1-1, with 8 bases aligning to TRBD1. The germline gives CDR1 KGHSH, CDR2 LQKENI. The CDR3 has 13 amino acids. V lost 3 bases and J lost 4; bases outside the gene matches: 1. The CDR3: CASSPGQGTEAFF. The CDR3 DNA is TGTGCCAGCTCACCCGGACAGGGCACTGAAGCTTTCTTT.

The V and J genes are TRBV5-1 and TRBJ2-3; TRBD1 agrees at 8 bases. The CDR3 sequence is 18 residues long. CDR1 and CDR2 from the germline V gene are SGHRS and YFSETQ. V was clipped by 1 base and J by 0 bases; unmatched bases: 10. The CDR3 reads CASSLRQGATTSTDTQYF. CDR3 DNA: TGCGCCAGCAGCTTGCGTCAGGGGGCCACAACAAGCACAGATACGCAGTATTTT.